One and the same sample provided the 10 T cell receptor beta chains below, sequenced in a study of blood T cell repertoires in COVID-19 (dated by TCRdb to 2018 to 2021). Libraries were built with the immunoSEQ multiplex PCR assay. TCRdb took over this immuneACCESS table, retaining in-frame rearrangements with V and J assigned. Such tables are incomplete; in checked studies, under half of the missing clones stem from an unresolved V gene, and the remainder is unexplained. The sample table contains roughly 97,000 clones; only one count was recorded for about 91% of them. 6% of the sample goes to the ten largest clones. Sequencing input: peripheral blood. The receptors were gathered from a human donor in a cohort sampled during active COVID-19.

This chain connects TRBV14 to TRBJ2-2; TRBD1 is a possible D gene (6 bases). The germline gives CDR1 SGHDN, CDR2 FVKESK. This CDR3 has 13 amino acids. V was trimmed by 4 bases and J by 7 bases, leaving 10 bases between them. The CDR3 DNA follows: TGTGCCAGCAGCCTACAGGGTATCGGGGAGCTGTTTTTT. This encodes CASSLQGIGELFF.

This chain links TRBV6-9 with TRBJ1-5; D ambiguous. The CDR3 spans 13 residues. The germline CDR1 and CDR2 sequences are MNHGY and SVAAGI. V was pared by 10 bases and J by 9 bases, with 19 bases between. The DNA of the CDR3 is TGTGCCAACTCCTTGGTGAGGGCATGGCCCCAGCATTTT. It codes for CANSLVRAWPQHF.

This rearrangement joins TRBV6-5 to TRBJ2-2, with 8 nucleotides matching TRBD1. The V segment lost 2 bases and the J segment 6 bases; nucleotides outside the gene matches: 5. Germline CDR1 reads MNHEY; CDR2 reads SVGAGI. This CDR3 is built from 15 residues. The CDR3 DNA sequence: TGTGCCAGCAGTTACAGGACAGGGTGGGCCGGGGAGCTGTTTTTT. It encodes CASSYRTGWAGELFF.

The CDR3 bases are TGTGCCAGCAGTTACGCTGAGCGGGAGCTATACGAGCAGTACTTC. This encodes CASSYAERELYEQYF. The chain combines TRBV6-2 or TRBV6-3 with TRBJ2-7; 8 bases agree with TRBD2. This CDR3 has 15 residues. In germline, CDR1 is MNHEY, CDR2 SVGEGT. With V trimmed by 2 bases and J by 4 bases, 7 bases remained unmatched.

This clone turned up a few times. The chain employs TRBV18 and TRBJ2-7; D is possibly TRBD2 (6 bases). The CDR3 is 13 amino acids. The V gene's germline CDR1 is KGHSH and CDR2 LQKENI. Deletions cut 3 bases from V and 3 bases from J, with 9 bases between. Here the CDR3 reads CASSPQDYYEQYF. CDR3 bases: TGTGCCAGCTCACCGCAGGACTACTACGAGCAGTACTTC.

V and J are TRBV15 and TRBJ2-1; weak D call: TRBD1 (5 bases). V was clipped by 1 base and J by 3 bases, with 10 bases between them. This CDR3 contains 15 residues. Per germline, CDR1 LNHNV and CDR2 YYDKDF (reference sequence). The CDR3 coding sequence is TGTGCCACCAGCAGAGGGGGCGCGGTCTACAATGAGCAGTTCTTC. This sequence encodes CATSRGGAVYNEQFF.

The gene calls are TRBV29-1 and TRBJ1-2; D is undetermined. V was cut by 3 bases and J by 4 bases, with 15 bases left in between. In germline, CDR1 is SQVTM, CDR2 ANQGSEA. The CDR3 loop spans 14 amino acids. The CDR3 DNA reads as TGCAGCGTTGACGCGGTCGCCCAAGGCTATGGCTACACCTTC. It specifies CSVDAVAQGYGYTF.

The genes are TRBV27 and TRBJ2-7; 7 bases map to TRBD1. J gave up 2 bases and V 2 bases, and 0 bases lay outside the gene matches. CDR1 and CDR2 (germline): MNHEY, SMNVEV (reference sequence). This CDR3 comprises 13 residues. DNA of the CDR3: TGTGCCAGCAGTTTAGGGACAGCCTACGAGCAGTACTTC. This encodes CASSLGTAYEQYF.

This clone was seen once. The chain recombines TRBV7-8 with TRBJ1-2; TRBD1 agrees at 9 bases. Unmatched junction bases numbered 5, after V lost 0 bases and J lost 3 bases. Looked up from germline, CDR1 is SGHVS and CDR2 is FQNEAQ. There are 16 residues in the CDR3. CDR3 sequence (DNA): TGTGCCAGCAGCTTAGCGAACAGGGGGCCGGACTATGGCTACACCTTC. This codes for CASSLANRGPDYGYTF.

The V and J genes are TRBV2 and TRBJ1-5; TRBD1 matches at 8 bases. CDR1 is SNHLY and CDR2 is FYNNEI in the germline V gene. With 0 bases clipped from V and 4 bases from J, the junction kept 8 bases outside the gene matches. CDR3 length: 17 residues. CDR3 sequence: CASSEAQDRVGNQPQHF. In DNA, the CDR3 is TGTGCCAGCAGTGAAGCACAGGACAGGGTGGGTAATCAGCCCCAGCATTTT.